This T cell receptor beta chain was observed in a study of CD8 T cells in ankylosing spondylitis. Study results and limitations: A motif in TCR beta, a set of fewer than ten highly homologous variants, appeared characteristic of ankylosing spondylitis blood. Disease-linked clones reportedly concentrated significantly in matched ankylosing spondylitis synovial fluid.

Using its own MiXCR run on the 5' RACE reads, TCRdb lists one record per CDR3 protein. The table includes 230,000 or so distinct CDR3 sequences, over 15% detected once. With regard to this clonotype: Its specificity is unknown.

The receptor was derived from a male donor with ankylosing spondylitis or in good health (not recorded which). Material: blood, either unsorted or a sorted T cell fraction (not recorded which).

The CDR3 nucleotides read TGTGCCAGCAGCTCTGACCTGACTGATAGTCCCGATACGCAGTATTTT. Translating it yields CASSSDLTDSPDTQYF. This chain connects TRBV7-9 to TRBJ2-3; no clear D. The length of the CDR3 is 16 residues. The germline V gene has CDR1 SEHNR and CDR2 FQNEAQ (reference sequence). V lost 4 bases and J 6 bases, leaving 20 bases between the germline ends.